This T cell receptor beta chain was found in a study of blood T cell repertoires in COVID-19. V lost 0 bases, J lost 6 bases, and 15 bases stayed unmatched. Per the germline V gene, CDR1 is SGHTA and CDR2 is FQGNSA. The CDR3 extends over 18 amino acids. Sequencing used immunoSEQ multiplex PCR; TCRdb keeps in-frame clones, though not all of them. Among over 250,000 clones listed, around nine tenths were seen once. The chain combines TRBV7-2 with TRBJ2-7; 9 nucleotides align to TRBD2. The sample was peripheral blood. This sequence originates from a man aged 40-55 years who had recovered from COVID-19. CDR3 DNA: TGTGCCAGCAGCTTAGCGCGGGAGGGGACCACTCCGAGGAGCGAGCAGTACTTC. Protein: CASSLAREGTTPRSEQYF.